At least ten counts were recorded for the clone carrying this T cell receptor beta chain. As yet, its antigen is unknown. Sequencing libraries for TCR beta were prepared with iRepertoire HTBI primers and Arm-PCR of CDR3 regions. Using its own MiXCR run on the multiplex PCR reads, TCRdb lists one record per CDR3 protein. The sample yields around 420,000 distinct CDR3 sequences, about 16% seen once. Germline assignment: CDR1 SEHNR and CDR2 FQNEAQ (reference sequence). V was clipped by 0 bases and J by 4 bases; unmatched bases: 18. The CDR3 has 21 amino acids. Noted time point: newly diagnosed GD, antithyroid drugs for less than 3 months. RNA from PBMCs was the source of the TCR library. The sample originates from a study of regulatory T cells in long-lasting Graves disease. Study results and caveats: Persistent cases favored TRBV28, TRBJ1-2 and TRBJ2-5.

This rearrangement joins TRBV7-9 to TRBJ2-2, with 9 positions matching TRBD1. The starting material was peripheral blood mononuclear cells (PBMCs), obtained at new diagnosis, from a patient treated with antithyroid drugs. The clonotype originates from a female donor with Graves disease. In DNA form, the CDR3 reads TGTGCCAGCAGCTTAGCGGGGCGGACAGGGGAAACCGGGACCGGCACCGGGGAGCTGTTTTTT. Translation gives CASSLAGRTGETGTGTGELFF.